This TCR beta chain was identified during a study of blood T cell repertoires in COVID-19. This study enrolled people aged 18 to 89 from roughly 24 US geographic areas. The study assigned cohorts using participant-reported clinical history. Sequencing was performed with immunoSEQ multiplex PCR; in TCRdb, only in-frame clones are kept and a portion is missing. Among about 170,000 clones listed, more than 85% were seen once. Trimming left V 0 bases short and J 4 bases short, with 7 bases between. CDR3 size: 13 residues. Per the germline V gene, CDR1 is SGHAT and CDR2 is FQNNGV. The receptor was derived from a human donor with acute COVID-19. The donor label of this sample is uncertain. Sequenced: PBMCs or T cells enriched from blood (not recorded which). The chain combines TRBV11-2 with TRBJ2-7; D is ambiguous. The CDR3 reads CASSLEAEYEQYF. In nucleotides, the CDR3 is TGTGCCAGCAGCTTAGAGGCGGAATACGAGCAGTACTTC.